The present T cell receptor (beta chain) was sequenced within a study of T cells in Graves' hyperthyroidism and ophthalmopathy. The overall study: Peripheral blood was drawn at first diagnosis, prior to all treatment.

Recently diagnosed hyperthyroidism of less than 2 months' duration affected patients aged 18 to 65. Diagnostic decisions used clinical symptoms, serum thyroxine and TRAb, thyroid ultrasound and orbital computed tomography. It was at first hyperthyroidism diagnosis, before any ophthalmopathy symptoms, that the blood sample was taken. Germline assignment: CDR1 SNHLY and CDR2 FYNNEI. This CDR3 is built from 13 residues. The V gene end was trimmed by 7 bases and the J gene end by 2 bases; junction bases not matched to a gene: 3. Using RNA transcripts as the source, TCR beta CDR3 regions were amplified. The TCR CDR3 first-round RT-PCR relied on the HTBI primer set. TCRdb passed the multiplex PCR reads through MiXCR, listing each CDR3 protein once. The sample includes a few hundred thousand distinct CDR3 sequences, roughly 14% of them seen just once.

This receptor was obtained from a man younger than 45 with Graves' hyperthyroidism that later progressed to Graves' ophthalmopathy. Material for sequencing was blood. The chain links TRBV2 to TRBJ2-3; 7 nucleotides align to TRBD2. CDR3 region: CASTRDYTDTQYF. The CDR3 bases are TGTGCCAGCACTAGGGACTACACAGATACGCAGTATTTT.